These 2 T cell receptor beta chains were sequenced from one sample in a study of shared clonotypes between healthy human individuals. Produced via immunoSEQ multiplex PCR; TCRdb's table is partial and in-frame only. Of about 590,000 clones listed, over 95% are singletons. The naive CD8 subset, CD45RO-negative cells positively selected for CCR7, excluded terminally differentiated effector memory CD45RA+ cells. The source material was naive CD8+ T cells sorted from blood. These receptors originate from a woman aged 30 to 39 in good health.

To note about this clone: As the CDR3 is not closed by the conserved phenylalanine or tryptophan, this likely results from a read error. It is unclear where the CDR3 begins or ends on the DNA, so no DNA is shown, and the CDR3 is as TCRdb lists it. The rearrangement uses TRBV6-1 and TRBJ2-4; the D segment call TRBD2 is taken from the table without a DNA check. The CDR3 adds up to 15 amino acids, both ends counted. The germline V gene has CDR1 MNHNS and CDR2 SASEGT. The CDR3 loop is CASSETTLTGGPVPT.

V is TRBV27 and J is TRBJ2-7; D remains ambiguous. From germline, CDR1 is MNHEY and CDR2 SMNVEV (reference sequence). This CDR3 is built from 12 residues. V lost 3 bases and J 2 bases, leaving 5 bases between the germline ends. The CDR3 loop reads CASSFLTYEQYF. CDR3 DNA: TGTGCCAGCAGTTTTTTAACCTACGAGCAGTACTTC.